This T cell receptor beta chain is drawn from a study of blood T cell repertoires in COVID-19. Study at large: Whether acute or convalescent, the COVID-19 samples came from the United States, Italy and Spain.

Recruitment covered about two dozen US areas and drew participants whose ages spanned about 18 to 95 years. Profiled with immunoSEQ multiplex PCR; TCRdb holds only in-frame clones, not every one. The sample holds roughly 360,000 clones, around 87% seen once. This receptor was identified in a man aged 25 to 40 who had recovered from COVID-19. The sample taken for sequencing was PBMCs or T cells enriched from blood (not recorded which).

DNA of the CDR3: TGCGCCAGCAGCCAAGGGCTTCTGGCAGATACGCAGTATTTT. Protein product: CASSQGLLADTQYF. The V gene is TRBV4-3, the J gene TRBJ2-3, with D uncertain. The CDR3 sequence is 14 residues long. Deletions cut 1 base from V and 4 bases from J, with 9 bases between. Germline V gene lookup returns CDR1 LGHNA and CDR2 YSLEER.